The present T cell receptor (beta chain) was sequenced within a study of cytomegalovirus exposure and HLA in healthy donors. Vbeta (60) and Jbeta (13) primers were used in the PCR. TCRdb's copy holds only in-frame clones and misses some; the assay was immunoSEQ multiplex PCR. The sample has more than 100,000 clones; around 67% are singletons. What was sequenced was PBMCs. The origin of this receptor is a woman between 40 and 55 years old in good health and CMV-seronegative.

The CDR3 region is CASSVDGSGTDTQYF. The CDR3 DNA reads TGTGCCAGCAGCGTAGACGGGTCCGGCACAGATACGCAGTATTTT. This sequence joins TRBV9 and TRBJ2-3; D is undetermined. This CDR3 has 15 amino acids. Trimming took off 0 bases at V and 1 base at J, with 9 bases between the two ends. CDR1 and CDR2 (germline): SGDLS, YYNGEE.